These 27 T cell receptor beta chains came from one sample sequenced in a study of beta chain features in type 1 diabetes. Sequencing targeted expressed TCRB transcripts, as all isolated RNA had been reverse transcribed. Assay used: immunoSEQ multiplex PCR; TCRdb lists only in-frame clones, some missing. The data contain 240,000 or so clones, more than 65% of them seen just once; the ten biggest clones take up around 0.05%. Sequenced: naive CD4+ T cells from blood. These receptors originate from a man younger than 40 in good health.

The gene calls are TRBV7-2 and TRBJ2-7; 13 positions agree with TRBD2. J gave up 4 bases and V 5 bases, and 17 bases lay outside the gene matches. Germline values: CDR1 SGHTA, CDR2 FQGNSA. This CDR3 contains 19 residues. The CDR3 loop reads CASSPGLAGERYLGYEQYF. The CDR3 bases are TGTGCCAGCAGCCCCGGACTAGCGGGAGAGAGATACCTCGGGTACGAGCAGTACTTC. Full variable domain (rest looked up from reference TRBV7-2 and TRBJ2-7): GAGVSQSPSNKVTEKGKDVELRCDPISGHTALYWYRQSLGQGLEFLIYFQGNSAPDKSGLPSDRFSAERTGGSVSTLTIQRTQQEDSAVYLCASSPGLAGERYLGYEQYFGPGTRLTVT.

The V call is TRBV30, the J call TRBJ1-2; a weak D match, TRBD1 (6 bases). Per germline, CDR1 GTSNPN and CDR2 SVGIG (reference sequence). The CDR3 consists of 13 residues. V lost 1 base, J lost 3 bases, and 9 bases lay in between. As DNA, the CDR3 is TGTGCCTGGAGTGCGGGGGCCGACTATGGCTACACCTTC. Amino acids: CAWSAGADYGYTF.

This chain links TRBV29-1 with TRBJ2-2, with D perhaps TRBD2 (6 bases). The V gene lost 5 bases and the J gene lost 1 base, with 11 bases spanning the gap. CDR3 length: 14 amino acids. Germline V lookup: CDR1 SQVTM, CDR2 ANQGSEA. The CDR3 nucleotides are TGCAGCGTTCCCGGGACTGTGAACACCGGGGAGCTGTTTTTT. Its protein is CSVPGTVNTGELFF.

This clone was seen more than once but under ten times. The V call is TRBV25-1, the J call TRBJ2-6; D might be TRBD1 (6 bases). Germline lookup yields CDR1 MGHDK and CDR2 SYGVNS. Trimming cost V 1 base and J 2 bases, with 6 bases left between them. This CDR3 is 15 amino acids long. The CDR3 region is CASSEWDTGANVLTF. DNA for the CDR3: TGTGCCAGCAGTGAATGGGACACTGGGGCCAACGTCCTGACTTTC. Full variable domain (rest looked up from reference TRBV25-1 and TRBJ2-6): EADIYQTPRYLVIGTGKKITLECSQTMGHDKMYWYQQDPGMELHLIHYSYGVNSTEKGDLSSESTVSRIRTEHFPLTLESARPSHTSQYLCASSEWDTGANVLTFGAGSRLTVL.

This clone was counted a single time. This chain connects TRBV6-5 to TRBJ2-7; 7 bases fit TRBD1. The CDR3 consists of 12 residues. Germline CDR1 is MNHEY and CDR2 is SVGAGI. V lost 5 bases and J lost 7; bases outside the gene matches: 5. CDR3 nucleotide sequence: TGTGCCAGCAGTCGACAGGGCTGGGAGCAGTACTTC. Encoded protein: CASSRQGWEQYF.

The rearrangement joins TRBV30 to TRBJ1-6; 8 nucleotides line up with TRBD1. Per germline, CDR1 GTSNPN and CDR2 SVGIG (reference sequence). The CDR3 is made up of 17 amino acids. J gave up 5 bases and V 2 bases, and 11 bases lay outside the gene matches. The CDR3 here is CAWSTSARTGNNSPLHF. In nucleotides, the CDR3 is TGTGCCTGGAGTACCTCCGCCAGGACAGGGAATAATTCACCCCTCCACTTT.

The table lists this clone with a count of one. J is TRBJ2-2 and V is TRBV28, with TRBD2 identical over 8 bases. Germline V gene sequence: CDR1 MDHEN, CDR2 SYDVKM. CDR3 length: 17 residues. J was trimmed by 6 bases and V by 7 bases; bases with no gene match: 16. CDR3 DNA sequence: TGTGCCAGCACTCCTTATTATCTGGGGACTAGAGCCGGGGAGCTGTTTTTT. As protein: CASTPYYLGTRAGELFF.

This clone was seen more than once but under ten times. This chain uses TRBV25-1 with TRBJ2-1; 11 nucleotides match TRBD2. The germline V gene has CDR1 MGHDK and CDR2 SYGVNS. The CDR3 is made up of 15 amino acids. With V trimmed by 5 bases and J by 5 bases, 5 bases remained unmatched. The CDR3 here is CASSPLAGEDNEQFF. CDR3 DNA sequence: TGTGCCAGCAGTCCACTAGCGGGGGAAGACAATGAGCAGTTCTTC.

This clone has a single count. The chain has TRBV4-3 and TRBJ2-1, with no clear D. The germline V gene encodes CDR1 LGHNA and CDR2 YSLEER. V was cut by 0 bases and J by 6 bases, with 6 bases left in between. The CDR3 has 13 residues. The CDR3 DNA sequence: TGCGCCAGCAGCCAAGAATTAGGCAATGAGCAGTTCTTC. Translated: CASSQELGNEQFF.

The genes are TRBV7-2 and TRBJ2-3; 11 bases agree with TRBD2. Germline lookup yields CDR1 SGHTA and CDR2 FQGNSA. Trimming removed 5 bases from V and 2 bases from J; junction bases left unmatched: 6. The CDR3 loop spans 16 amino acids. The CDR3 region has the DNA TGTGCCAGCAGCCCCAGGGGACTAGCGGACACAGATACGCAGTATTTT. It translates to CASSPRGLADTDTQYF.

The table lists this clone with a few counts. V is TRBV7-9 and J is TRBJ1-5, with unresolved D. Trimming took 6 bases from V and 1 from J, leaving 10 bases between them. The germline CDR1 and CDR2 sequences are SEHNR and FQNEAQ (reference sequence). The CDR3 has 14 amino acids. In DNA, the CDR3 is TGTGCCAGCAGTCCCGTGGGGAGCAATCAGCCCCAGCATTTT. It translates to CASSPVGSNQPQHF.

The chain's CDR3 is CATSRDRLAGPNEQFF. In DNA, the CDR3 is TGTGCCACCAGCAGAGATCGCCTAGCGGGGCCCAATGAGCAGTTCTTC. This sequence joins TRBV15 and TRBJ2-1, with 9 bases that match TRBD2. The CDR3 has 16 residues. The V gene end was trimmed by 0 bases and the J gene end by 6 bases; junction bases not matched to a gene: 6. Germline values: CDR1 LNHNV, CDR2 YYDKDF (reference sequence).

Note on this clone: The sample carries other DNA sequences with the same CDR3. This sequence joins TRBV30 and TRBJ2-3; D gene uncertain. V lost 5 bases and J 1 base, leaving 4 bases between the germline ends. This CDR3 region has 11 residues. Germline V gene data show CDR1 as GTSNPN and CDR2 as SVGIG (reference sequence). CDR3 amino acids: CAWGGTDTQYF. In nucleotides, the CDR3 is TGTGCCTGGGGGGGCACAGATACGCAGTATTTT.

The DNA of the CDR3 is TGTGCCACCAGCAGGGCAGGGCAGGAGACCCAGTACTTC. Encoded protein: CATSRAGQETQYF. V usage is TRBV15 and J usage is TRBJ2-5, with D tentatively TRBD1 (5 bases). Germline-derived CDR1 and CDR2 are LNHNV and YYDKDF (reference sequence). The V end was cut by 3 bases, the J end by 5 bases, with 10 bases between. The CDR3 runs 13 residues.

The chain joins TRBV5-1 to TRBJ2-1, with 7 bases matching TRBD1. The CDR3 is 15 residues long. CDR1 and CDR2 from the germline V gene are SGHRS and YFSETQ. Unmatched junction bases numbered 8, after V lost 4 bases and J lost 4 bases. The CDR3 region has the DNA TGCGCCAGCAGCCTCGCCGGGACAGATTACAATGAGCAGTTCTTC. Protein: CASSLAGTDYNEQFF.

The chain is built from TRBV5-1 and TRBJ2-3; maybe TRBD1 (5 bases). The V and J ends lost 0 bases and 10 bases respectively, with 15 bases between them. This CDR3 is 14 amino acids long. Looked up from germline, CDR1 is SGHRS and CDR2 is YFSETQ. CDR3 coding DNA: TGCGCCAGCAGCTTGGAGGCAACAGGAATCCCGCAGTATTTT. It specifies CASSLEATGIPQYF.

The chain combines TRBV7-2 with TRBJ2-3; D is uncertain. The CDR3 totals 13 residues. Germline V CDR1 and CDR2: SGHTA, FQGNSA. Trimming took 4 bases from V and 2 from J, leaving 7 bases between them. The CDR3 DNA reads TGTGCCAGCAGCTCCCAGCCCACAGATACGCAGTATTTT. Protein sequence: CASSSQPTDTQYF.

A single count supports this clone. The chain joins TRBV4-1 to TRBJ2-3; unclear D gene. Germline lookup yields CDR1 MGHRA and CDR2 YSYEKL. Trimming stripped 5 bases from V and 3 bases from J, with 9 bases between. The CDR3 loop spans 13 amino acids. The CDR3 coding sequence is TGCGCCAGCAGCGCCCCCAGAACAGATACGCAGTATTTT. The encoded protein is CASSAPRTDTQYF.

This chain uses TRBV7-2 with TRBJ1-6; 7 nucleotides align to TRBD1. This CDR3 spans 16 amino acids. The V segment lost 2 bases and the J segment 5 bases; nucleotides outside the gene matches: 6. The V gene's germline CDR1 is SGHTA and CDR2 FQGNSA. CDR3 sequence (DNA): TGTGCCAGCAGCTTACACAGGGGTGGGAATAATTCACCCCTCCACTTT. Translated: CASSLHRGGNNSPLHF.

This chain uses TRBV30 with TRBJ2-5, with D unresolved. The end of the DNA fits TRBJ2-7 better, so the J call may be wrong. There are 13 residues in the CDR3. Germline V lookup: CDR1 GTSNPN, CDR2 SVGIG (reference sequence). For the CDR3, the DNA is TGTGCCTGGAGCCTGAGAAGCTCCTACGAGCAGTACTTC. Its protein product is CAWSLRSSYEQYF.

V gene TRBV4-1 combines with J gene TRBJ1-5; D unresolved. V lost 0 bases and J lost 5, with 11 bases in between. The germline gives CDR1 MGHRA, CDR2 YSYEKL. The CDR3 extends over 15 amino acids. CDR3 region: CASSQDSARYQPQHF. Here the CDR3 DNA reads TGCGCCAGCAGCCAAGATAGTGCGCGGTATCAGCCCCAGCATTTT.

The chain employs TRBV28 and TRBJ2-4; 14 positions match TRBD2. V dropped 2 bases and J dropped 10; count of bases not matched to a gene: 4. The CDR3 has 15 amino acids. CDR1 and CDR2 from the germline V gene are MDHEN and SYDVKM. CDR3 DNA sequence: TGTGCCAGCAGTTTAGCGGGGACTAGCGGGGGAATTCAGTACTTC. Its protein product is CASSLAGTSGGIQYF. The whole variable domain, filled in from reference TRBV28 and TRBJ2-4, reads DVKVTQSSRYLVKRTGEKVFLECVQDMDHENMFWYRQDPGLGLRLIYFSYDVKMKEKGDIPEGYSVSREKKERFSLILESASTNQTSMYLCASSLAGTSGGIQYFGAGTRLSVL.

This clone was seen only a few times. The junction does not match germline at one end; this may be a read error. In DNA form, the CDR3 reads TGTGCCAGCAGCCGTGGCGGACTAGCTTCCCACTTC. As protein: CASSRGGLASHF. The chain has TRBV14 and TRBJ2-5; 8 bases are a match to TRBD2. CDR1 is SGHDN and CDR2 is FVKESK in the germline V gene. The length of the CDR3 is 12 residues.

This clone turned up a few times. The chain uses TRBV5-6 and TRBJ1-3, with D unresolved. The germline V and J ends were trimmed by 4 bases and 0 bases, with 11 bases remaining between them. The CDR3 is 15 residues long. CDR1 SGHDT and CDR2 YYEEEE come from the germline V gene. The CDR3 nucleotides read TGTGCCAGCAGCATGGTCCCGTCCTCTGGAAACACCATATATTTT. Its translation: CASSMVPSSGNTIYF.

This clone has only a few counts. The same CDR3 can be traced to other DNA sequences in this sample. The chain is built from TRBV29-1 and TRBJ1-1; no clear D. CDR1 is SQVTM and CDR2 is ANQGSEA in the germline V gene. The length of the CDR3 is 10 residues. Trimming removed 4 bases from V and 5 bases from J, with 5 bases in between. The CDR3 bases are TGCAGCGTTGTTAGGACTGAAGCTTTCTTT. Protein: CSVVRTEAFF.

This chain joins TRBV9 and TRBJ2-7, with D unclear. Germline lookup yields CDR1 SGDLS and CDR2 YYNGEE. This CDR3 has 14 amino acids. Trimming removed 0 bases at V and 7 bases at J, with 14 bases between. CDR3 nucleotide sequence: TGTGCCAGCAGCGTAGAGAGTAGCTCGGCGGAGCAGTACTTC. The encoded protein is CASSVESSSAEQYF.

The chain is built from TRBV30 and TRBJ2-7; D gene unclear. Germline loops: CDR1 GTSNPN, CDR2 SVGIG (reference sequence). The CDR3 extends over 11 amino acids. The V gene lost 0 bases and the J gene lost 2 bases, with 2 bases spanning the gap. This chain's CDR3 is CAWSVPYEQYF. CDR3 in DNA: TGTGCCTGGAGTGTACCCTACGAGCAGTACTTC.